Each of the 11 T cell receptor beta chains below was sequenced from the same sample in a study of shared clonotypes between healthy human individuals. The repertoire was sequenced with immunoSEQ multiplex PCR; TCRdb's copy has only in-frame clones and lacks some. The sample shows about 2.1 million clones, approximately 94% of them seen only once. As defined, naive CD8 cells were CD45RO-negative and positively selected for CCR7, with terminally differentiated effector memory CD45RA+ cells excluded. Sequenced input: naive CD8+ T cells from PBMCs. All receptors derive from a man aged 18 to 30 in good health. Some clones in this sample may be carry-over from other donors' samples.

This chain links TRBV2 with TRBJ2-1; 13 bases fit TRBD2. The CDR3 sequence is 18 residues long. Looked up from germline, CDR1 is SNHLY and CDR2 is FYNNEI. With V trimmed by 2 bases and J by 2 bases, 6 bases remained unmatched. CDR3 nucleotides: TGTGCCAGCAGTGAAACAACTAGCGGGAGGGCCGCCTACAATGAGCAGTTCTTC. It codes for CASSETTSGRAAYNEQFF. The variable domain in full, completed from reference TRBV2 and TRBJ2-1, reads EPEVTQTPSHQVTQMGQEVILRCVPISNHLYFYWYRQILGQKVEFLVSFYNNEISEKSEIFDDQFSVERPDGSNFTLKIRSTKLEDSAMYFCASSETTSGRAAYNEQFFGPGTRLTVL.

This clone has just one count. This chain links TRBV5-1 with TRBJ2-6, with 7 bases matching TRBD1. Germline V gene data show CDR1 as SGHRS and CDR2 as YFSETQ. The CDR3 runs to 15 residues. V was pared by 4 bases and J by 4 bases, with 5 bases of the junction left unmatched. Written as DNA, the CDR3 is TGCGCCAGCAGCCTCGGACAGGCCGGGGCCAACGTCCTGACTTTC. This codes for CASSLGQAGANVLTF.

The chain is built from TRBV27 and TRBJ1-5, with D unresolved. The CDR3 is 16 amino acids. V was shortened by 5 bases and J by 1 base, with 15 bases between the two germline ends. CDR1 is MNHEY, CDR2 SMNVEV, per germline (reference sequence). CDR3 nucleotides: TGTGCCAGCAGTCCCCTTGAGGGTCACAGCAATCAGCCCCAGCATTTT. Protein sequence: CASSPLEGHSNQPQHF.

CDR3 sequence reads: CATSPTSRTYEQYF. The CDR3 region has the DNA TGTGCCACCAGCCCGACTAGCCGCACCTACGAGCAGTACTTC. The J gene is TRBJ2-7, the V gene TRBV15, with 7 bases lining up with TRBD2. CDR3 length: 14 amino acids. The V and J ends lost 5 bases and 2 bases, in that order; junction bases with no gene match: 6. Germline V gene lookup returns CDR1 LNHNV and CDR2 YYDKDF (reference sequence).

V usage is TRBV28 and J usage is TRBJ2-5, with 8 nucleotides matching TRBD2. The germline CDR1 and CDR2 sequences are MDHEN and SYDVKM. The CDR3 sequence is 17 residues long. Trimming removed 6 bases from V and 6 bases from J; junction bases left unmatched: 18. The DNA of the CDR3 is TGTGCCAGCAGCCCCCGGGCGTTGGTAGCGGGGAGACAGACCCAGTACTTC. It specifies CASSPRALVAGRQTQYF.

The chain links TRBV28 to TRBJ2-7; D uncertain. The V gene lost 2 bases and the J gene lost 0 bases, with 8 bases spanning the gap. The germline V gene encodes CDR1 MDHEN and CDR2 SYDVKM. The CDR3 sequence is 14 residues long. CDR3 protein: CASSLDTSSYEQYF. In DNA form, the CDR3 reads TGTGCCAGCAGTTTAGATACCAGCTCCTACGAGCAGTACTTC.

The rearrangement joins TRBV2 to TRBJ2-7; 10 bases align to TRBD1. The trim removed 3 bases at V and 5 bases at J, leaving 13 bases unmatched. The CDR3 consists of 17 residues. CDR1 SNHLY and CDR2 FYNNEI come from the germline V gene. CDR3 nucleotide sequence: TGTGCCAGCAGTGATTGGGGTACCGGGACAGGGGTTAACGAGCAGTACTTC. Its protein is CASSDWGTGTGVNEQYF.

The V gene is TRBV27, the J gene TRBJ2-4, with 10 bases aligning to TRBD2. V dropped 8 bases and J dropped 5; count of bases not matched to a gene: 0. Germline CDR1 MNHEY, CDR2 SMNVEV (reference sequence). CDR3 length equals 12 residues. CDR3 sequence reads: CASGTSENIQYF. CDR3 DNA: TGTGCCAGCGGGACTAGCGAAAACATTCAGTACTTC.

The chain recombines TRBV30 with TRBJ2-7, with no clear D. Looked up from germline, CDR1 is GTSNPN and CDR2 is SVGIG (reference sequence). The V and J ends lost 0 bases and 2 bases respectively, with 8 bases between them. The CDR3 contains 13 residues. CDR3 residues: CAWSVLTAYEQYF. The CDR3 nucleotides are TGTGCCTGGAGTGTACTAACGGCCTACGAGCAGTACTTC.

This sequence joins TRBV7-7 and TRBJ2-2; D is unclear. The CDR3 sequence is 13 residues long. Germline loops: CDR1 SSHAT, CDR2 FNYEAQ (reference sequence). V was clipped by 2 bases and J by 10 bases, with 11 bases between them. This CDR3 reads CASSLNPEEELFF. CDR3 nucleotide sequence: TGTGCCAGCAGCTTAAATCCCGAGGAGGAGCTGTTTTTT. The complete variable domain, with remaining parts taken from reference TRBV7-7 and TRBJ2-2, reads GAGVSQSPRYKVTKRGQDVTLRCDPISSHATLYWYQQALGQGPEFLTYFNYEAQPDKSGLPSDRFSAERPEGSISTLTIQRTEQRDSAMYRCASSLNPEEELFFGEGSRLTVL.

The chain carries TRBV2 and TRBJ1-2; TRBD1 agrees at 12 bases. Germline V gene data show CDR1 as SNHLY and CDR2 as FYNNEI. The CDR3 runs to 13 residues. Trimming at V came to 11 bases and at J to 6 bases, leaving 7 bases not matched to a gene. The CDR3 loop reads CAGDRGLFDGYTF. The CDR3 DNA reads as TGTGCCGGGGACAGGGGGCTATTCGATGGCTACACCTTC.